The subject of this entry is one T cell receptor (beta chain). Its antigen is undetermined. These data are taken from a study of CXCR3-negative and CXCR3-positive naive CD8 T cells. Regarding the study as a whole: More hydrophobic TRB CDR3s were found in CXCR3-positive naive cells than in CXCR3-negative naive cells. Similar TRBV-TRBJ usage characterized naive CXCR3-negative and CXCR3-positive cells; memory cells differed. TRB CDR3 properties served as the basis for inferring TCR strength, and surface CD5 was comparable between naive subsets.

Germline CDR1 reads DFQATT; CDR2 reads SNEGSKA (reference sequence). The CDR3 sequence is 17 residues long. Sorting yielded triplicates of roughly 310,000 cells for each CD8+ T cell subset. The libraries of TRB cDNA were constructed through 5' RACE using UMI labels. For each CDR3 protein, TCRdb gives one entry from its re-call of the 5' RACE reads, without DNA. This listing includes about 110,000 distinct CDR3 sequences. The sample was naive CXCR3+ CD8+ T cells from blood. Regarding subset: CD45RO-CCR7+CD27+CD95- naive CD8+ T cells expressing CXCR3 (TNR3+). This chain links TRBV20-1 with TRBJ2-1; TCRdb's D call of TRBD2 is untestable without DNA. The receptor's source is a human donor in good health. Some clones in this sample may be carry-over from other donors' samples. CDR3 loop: CSARGGLAGGPVYEQFF.